This T cell receptor beta chain was sequenced in a study of blood T cell repertoires in COVID-19. Study-wide background: Sites in the United States, Italy and Spain provided acute and convalescent COVID-19 samples. T cells, B-cell-depleted T cells, or PBMCs provided the cDNA or gDNA that served as material.

Original handling: Estimated nucleated cell counts came from reference gene primer amplification. The repertoire was sequenced with immunoSEQ multiplex PCR; TCRdb's copy has only in-frame clones and lacks some. From that table come the V and J calls and clone size; the DNA was used to work out D and trimming. The table includes 170,000 or so clones, approximately 88% detected once. Trimming took off 3 bases at V and 5 bases at J, with 11 bases between the two ends. Germline V gene data show CDR1 as MNHEY and CDR2 as SMNVEV (reference sequence). The CDR3 covers 13 residues. This clone appeared once. Followed longitudinally, the Seattle patients had been enrolled during active infection.

This receptor was identified in a woman between 40 and 55 years old with COVID-19, enrolled during active disease. Sequenced sample: peripheral blood. The chain links TRBV27 to TRBJ2-7; D gene ambiguous. CDR3 in amino acids: CASSFTQTHEQYF. The DNA for the CDR3 is TGTGCCAGCAGTTTCACACAGACCCACGAGCAGTACTTC.